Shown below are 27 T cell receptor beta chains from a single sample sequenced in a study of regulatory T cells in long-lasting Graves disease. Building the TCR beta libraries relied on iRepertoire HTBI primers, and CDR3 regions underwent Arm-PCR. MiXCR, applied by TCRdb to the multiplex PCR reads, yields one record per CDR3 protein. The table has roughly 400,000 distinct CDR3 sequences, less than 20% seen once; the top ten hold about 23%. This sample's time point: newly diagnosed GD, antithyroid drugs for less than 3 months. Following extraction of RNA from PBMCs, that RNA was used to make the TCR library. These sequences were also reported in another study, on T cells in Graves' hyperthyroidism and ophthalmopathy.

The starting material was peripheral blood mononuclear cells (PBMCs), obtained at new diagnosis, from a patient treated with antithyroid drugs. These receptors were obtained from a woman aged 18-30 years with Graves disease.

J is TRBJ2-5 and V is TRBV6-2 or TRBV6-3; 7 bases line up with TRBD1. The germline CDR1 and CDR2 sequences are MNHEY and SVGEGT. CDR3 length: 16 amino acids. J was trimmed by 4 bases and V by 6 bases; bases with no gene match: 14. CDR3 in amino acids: CASRIRDDRVGETQYF. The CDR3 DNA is TGTGCCAGCAGAATAAGGGACGACAGGGTGGGAGAGACCCAGTACTTC.

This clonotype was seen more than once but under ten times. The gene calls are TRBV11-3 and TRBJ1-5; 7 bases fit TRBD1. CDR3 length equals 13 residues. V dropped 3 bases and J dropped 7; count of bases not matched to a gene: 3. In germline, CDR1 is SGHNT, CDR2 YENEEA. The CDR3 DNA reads TGTGCCAGCAGCTTGGACAGGCGCCAGCCCCAGCATTTT. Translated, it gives CASSLDRRQPQHF.

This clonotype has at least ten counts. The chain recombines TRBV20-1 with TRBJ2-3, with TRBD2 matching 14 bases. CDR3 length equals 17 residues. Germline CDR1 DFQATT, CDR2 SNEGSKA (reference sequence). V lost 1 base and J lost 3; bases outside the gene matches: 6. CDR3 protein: CSARGGTSGGGTDTQYF. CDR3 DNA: TGCAGTGCTAGAGGAGGGACTAGCGGGGGTGGAACAGATACGCAGTATTTT.

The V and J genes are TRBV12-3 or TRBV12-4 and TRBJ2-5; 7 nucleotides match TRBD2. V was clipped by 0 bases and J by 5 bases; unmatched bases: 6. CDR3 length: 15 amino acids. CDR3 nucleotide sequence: TGTGCCAGCAGTTTAGCGGGAGGGGTGGAGGAGACCCAGTACTTC. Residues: CASSLAGGVEETQYF.

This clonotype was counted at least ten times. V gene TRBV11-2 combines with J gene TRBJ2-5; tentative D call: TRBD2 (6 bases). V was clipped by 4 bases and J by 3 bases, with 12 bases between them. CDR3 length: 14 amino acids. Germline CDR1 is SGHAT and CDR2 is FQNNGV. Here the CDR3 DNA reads TGTGCCAGCAGCTCCATGCGGGAAAAAGAGACCCAGTACTTC. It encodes CASSSMREKETQYF.

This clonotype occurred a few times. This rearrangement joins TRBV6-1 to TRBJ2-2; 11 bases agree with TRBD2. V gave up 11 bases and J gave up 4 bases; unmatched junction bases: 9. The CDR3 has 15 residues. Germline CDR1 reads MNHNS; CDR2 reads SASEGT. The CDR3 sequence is CASNRGLAGTGELFF. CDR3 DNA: TGTGCCTCAAACCGTGGACTAGCGGGCACCGGGGAGCTGTTTTTT.

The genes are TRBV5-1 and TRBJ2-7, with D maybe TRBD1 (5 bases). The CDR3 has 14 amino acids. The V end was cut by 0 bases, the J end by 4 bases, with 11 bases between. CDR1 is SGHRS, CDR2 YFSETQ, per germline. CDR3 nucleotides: TGCGCCAGCAGCTTGGTAGGGGATCTTTACGAGCAGTACTTC. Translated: CASSLVGDLYEQYF.

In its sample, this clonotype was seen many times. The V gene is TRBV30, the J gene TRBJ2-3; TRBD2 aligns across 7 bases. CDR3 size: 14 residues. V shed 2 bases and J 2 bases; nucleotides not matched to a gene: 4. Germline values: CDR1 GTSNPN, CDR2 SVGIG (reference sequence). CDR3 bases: TGTGCCTGGAGTCGAGGACTAGACACAGATACGCAGTATTTT. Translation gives CAWSRGLDTDTQYF. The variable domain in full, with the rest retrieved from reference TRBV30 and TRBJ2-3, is SQTIHQWPATLVQPVGSPLSLECTVEGTSNPNLYWYRQAAGRGLQLLFYSVGIGQISSEVPQNLSASRPQDRQFILSSKKLLLSDSGFYLCAWSRGLDTDTQYFGPGTRLTVL.

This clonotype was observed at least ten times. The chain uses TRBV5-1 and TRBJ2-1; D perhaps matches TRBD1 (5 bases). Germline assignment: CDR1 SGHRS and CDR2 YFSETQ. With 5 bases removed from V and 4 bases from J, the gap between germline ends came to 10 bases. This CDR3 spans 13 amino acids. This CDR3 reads CASSFRQYNEQFF. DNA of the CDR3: TGCGCCAGCAGTTTCCGACAGTACAATGAGCAGTTCTTC. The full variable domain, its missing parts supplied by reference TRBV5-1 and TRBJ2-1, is KAGVTQTPRYLIKTRGQQVTLSCSPISGHRSVSWYQQTPGQGLQFLFEYFSETQRNKGNFPGRFSGRQFSNSRSEMNVSTLELGDSALYLCASSFRQYNEQFFGPGTRLTVL.

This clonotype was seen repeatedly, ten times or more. DNA for the CDR3: TGTGCCAGCAGTGACAGGGTGAAGTACGAGCAGTACTTC. This codes for CASSDRVKYEQYF. The J gene is TRBJ2-7, the V gene TRBV12-3 or TRBV12-4, with 7 bases identical to TRBD1. Unmatched junction bases numbered 5, after V lost 5 bases and J lost 4 bases. The CDR3 loop spans 13 amino acids.

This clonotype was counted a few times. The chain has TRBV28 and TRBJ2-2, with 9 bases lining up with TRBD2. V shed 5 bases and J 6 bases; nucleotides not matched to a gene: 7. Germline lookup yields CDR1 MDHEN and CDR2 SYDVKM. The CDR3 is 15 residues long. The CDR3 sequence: CASSTTGTSSGELFF. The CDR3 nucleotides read TGTGCCAGCAGTACCACCGGGACTAGCTCCGGGGAGCTGTTTTTT.

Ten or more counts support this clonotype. CDR3 amino acids: CSVARLAGVEDTQYF. CDR3 nucleotide sequence: TGCAGCGTTGCGCGACTAGCGGGAGTAGAGGATACGCAGTATTTT. The rearrangement joins TRBV29-1 to TRBJ2-3, with 12 bases matching TRBD2. CDR1 and CDR2 (germline): SQVTM, ANQGSEA. Unmatched junction bases numbered 8, after V lost 4 bases and J lost 6 bases. This CDR3 comprises 15 residues.

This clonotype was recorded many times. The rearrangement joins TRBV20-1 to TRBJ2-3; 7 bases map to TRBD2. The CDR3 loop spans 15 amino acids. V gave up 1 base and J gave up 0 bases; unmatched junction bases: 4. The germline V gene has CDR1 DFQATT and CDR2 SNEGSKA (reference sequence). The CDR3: CSARAILASTDTQYF. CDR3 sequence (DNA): TGCAGTGCTAGAGCCATACTAGCGAGCACAGATACGCAGTATTTT.

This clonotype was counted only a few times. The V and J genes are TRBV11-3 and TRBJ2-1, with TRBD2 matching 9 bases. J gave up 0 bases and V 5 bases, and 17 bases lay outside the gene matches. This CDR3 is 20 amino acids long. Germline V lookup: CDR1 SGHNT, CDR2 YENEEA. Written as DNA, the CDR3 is TGTGCCAGCAGCCCAGGGGCGGGGGGGCGAACCATCCACTCCTACAATGAGCAGTTCTTC. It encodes CASSPGAGGRTIHSYNEQFF.

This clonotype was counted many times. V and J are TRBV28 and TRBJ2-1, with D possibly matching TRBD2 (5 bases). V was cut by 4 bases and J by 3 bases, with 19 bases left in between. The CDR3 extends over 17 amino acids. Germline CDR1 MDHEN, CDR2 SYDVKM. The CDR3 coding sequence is TGTGCCAGCAGTTCACGCCGGGGAACGAGATTCTACAATGAGCAGTTCTTC. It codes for CASSSRRGTRFYNEQFF.

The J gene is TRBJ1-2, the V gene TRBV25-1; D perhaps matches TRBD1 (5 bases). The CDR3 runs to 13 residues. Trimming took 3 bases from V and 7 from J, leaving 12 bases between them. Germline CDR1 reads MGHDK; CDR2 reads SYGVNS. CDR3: CASSELTALGYTF. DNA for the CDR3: TGTGCCAGCAGTGAGTTGACAGCGCTTGGCTACACCTTC.

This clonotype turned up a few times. The CDR3 loop reads CASRPGTGGGGYTF. The CDR3 DNA sequence: TGCGCCAGCAGACCCGGGACAGGGGGTGGTGGCTACACCTTC. This chain uses TRBV5-1 with TRBJ1-2, with 11 bases that match TRBD1. Germline V lookup: CDR1 SGHRS, CDR2 YFSETQ. The length of the CDR3 is 14 residues. V was pared by 5 bases and J by 7 bases, with 7 bases of the junction left unmatched.

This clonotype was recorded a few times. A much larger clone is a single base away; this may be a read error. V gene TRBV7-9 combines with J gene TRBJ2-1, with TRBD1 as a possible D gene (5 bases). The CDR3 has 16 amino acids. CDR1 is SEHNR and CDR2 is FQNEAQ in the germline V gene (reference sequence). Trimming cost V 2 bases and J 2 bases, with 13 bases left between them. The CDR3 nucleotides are TGTGCCAGCAGCTTAAATGGGGCCCTCCCCTACAATGAGCAGTTCTTC. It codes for CASSLNGALPYNEQFF.

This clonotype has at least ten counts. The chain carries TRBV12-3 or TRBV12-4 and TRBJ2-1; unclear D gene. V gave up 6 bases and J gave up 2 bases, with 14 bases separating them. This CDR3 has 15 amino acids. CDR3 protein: CASRVLAQAYNEQFF. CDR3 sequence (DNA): TGTGCCAGCAGGGTTCTGGCGCAAGCCTACAATGAGCAGTTCTTC.

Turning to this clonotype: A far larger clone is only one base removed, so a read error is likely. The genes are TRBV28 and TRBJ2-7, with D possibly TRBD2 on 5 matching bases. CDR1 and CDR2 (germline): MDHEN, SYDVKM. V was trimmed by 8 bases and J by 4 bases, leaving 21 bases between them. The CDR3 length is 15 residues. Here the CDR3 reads CASGQDRDPFYEQYF. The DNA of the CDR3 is TGTGCCAGCGGTCAAGACCGGGATCCCTTTTACGAGCAGTACTTC.

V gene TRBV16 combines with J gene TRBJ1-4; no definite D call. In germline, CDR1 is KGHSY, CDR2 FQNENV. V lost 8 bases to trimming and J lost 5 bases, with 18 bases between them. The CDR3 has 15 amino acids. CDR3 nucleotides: TGTGCCAGCCAGTCGGGTAGGAGGTTAAATGAAAAACTGTTTTTT. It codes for CASQSGRRLNEKLFF.

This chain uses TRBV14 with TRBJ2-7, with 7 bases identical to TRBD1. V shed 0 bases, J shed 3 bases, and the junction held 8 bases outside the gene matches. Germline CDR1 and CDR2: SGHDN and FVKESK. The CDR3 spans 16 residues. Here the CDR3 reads CASSQDIGQAYYEQYF. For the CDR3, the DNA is TGTGCCAGCAGCCAAGATATCGGACAGGCCTACTACGAGCAGTACTTC. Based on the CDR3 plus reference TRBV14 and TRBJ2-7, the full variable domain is EAGVTQFPSHSVIEKGQTVTLRCDPISGHDNLYWYRRVMGKEIKFLLHFVKESKQDESGMPNNRFLAERTGGTYSTLKVQPAELEDSGVYFCASSQDIGQAYYEQYFGPGTRLTVT.

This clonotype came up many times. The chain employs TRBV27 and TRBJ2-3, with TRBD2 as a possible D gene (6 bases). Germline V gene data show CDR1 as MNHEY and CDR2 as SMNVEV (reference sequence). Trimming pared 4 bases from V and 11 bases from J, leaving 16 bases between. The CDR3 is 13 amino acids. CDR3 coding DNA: TGTGCCAGCAGTTCGACTAGTATTCGGAAGCAGTATTTT. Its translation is CASSSTSIRKQYF.

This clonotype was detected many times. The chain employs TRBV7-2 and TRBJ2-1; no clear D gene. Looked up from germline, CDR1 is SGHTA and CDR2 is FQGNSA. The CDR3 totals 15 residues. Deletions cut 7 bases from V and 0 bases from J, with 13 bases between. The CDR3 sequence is CASTAILSSYNEQFF. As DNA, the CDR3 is TGTGCCAGCACCGCCATATTAAGCTCCTACAATGAGCAGTTCTTC.

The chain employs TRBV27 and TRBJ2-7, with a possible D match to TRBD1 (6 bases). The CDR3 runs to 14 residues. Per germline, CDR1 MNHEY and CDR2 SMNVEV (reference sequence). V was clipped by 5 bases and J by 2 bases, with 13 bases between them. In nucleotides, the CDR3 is TGTGCCAGCAGTCGGAACAGGGTGACCTACGAGCAGTACTTC. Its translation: CASSRNRVTYEQYF.

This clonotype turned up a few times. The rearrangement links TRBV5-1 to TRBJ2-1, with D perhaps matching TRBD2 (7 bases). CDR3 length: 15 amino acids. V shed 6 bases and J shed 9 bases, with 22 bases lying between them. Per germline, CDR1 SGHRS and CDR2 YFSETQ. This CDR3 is CASTQLLAEGGEQFF. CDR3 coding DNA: TGCGCCAGCACCCAGCTCCTAGCGGAGGGGGGTGAGCAGTTCTTC. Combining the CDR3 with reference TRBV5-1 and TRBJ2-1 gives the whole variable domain KAGVTQTPRYLIKTRGQQVTLSCSPISGHRSVSWYQQTPGQGLQFLFEYFSETQRNKGNFPGRFSGRQFSNSRSEMNVSTLELGDSALYLCASTQLLAEGGEQFFGPGTRLTVL.

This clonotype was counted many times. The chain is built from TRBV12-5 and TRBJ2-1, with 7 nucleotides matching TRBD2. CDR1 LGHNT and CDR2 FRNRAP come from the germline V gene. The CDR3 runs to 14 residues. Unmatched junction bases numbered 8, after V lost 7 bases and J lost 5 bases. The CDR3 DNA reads TGTGCTAGTGCTCCGGCGGGAGTTCACAATGAGCAGTTCTTC. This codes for CASAPAGVHNEQFF.